Following are 9 T cell receptor beta chains from one sample sequenced in a study of CD8 T cells in ankylosing spondylitis. TCRdb analysed the 5' RACE reads with MiXCR anew, one entry per CDR3 protein. This table holds under 250,000 distinct CDR3 sequences, roughly 32% found once. The sequenced sample consisted of blood, either unsorted or a sorted T cell fraction (not recorded which). These TCRs come from a male donor with ankylosing spondylitis or in good health (not recorded which).

The chain links TRBV6-1 to TRBJ2-1; 9 bases fit TRBD2. CDR3 size: 17 residues. CDR1 and CDR2 from the germline V gene are MNHNS and SASEGT. The ends lost 4 bases at V and 0 bases at J; junction bases unmatched: 7. DNA for the CDR3: TGTGCCAGCAGTGGACGACTAGCGGCCTTCTCCTACAATGAGCAGTTCTTC. This translates into CASSGRLAAFSYNEQFF.

This clonotype was observed a handful of times. The chain combines TRBV12-3 or TRBV12-4 with TRBJ2-7; perhaps TRBD2 as D (5 bases). This CDR3 comprises 14 residues. Trimming cost V 3 bases and J 7 bases, with 16 bases left between them. The CDR3 nucleotides are TGTGCCAGCAGTTTTGTCGGCGGCACGGGAGAGCAGTACTTC. Translating gives CASSFVGGTGEQYF.

The chain links TRBV6-5 to TRBJ1-1, with D perhaps matching TRBD1 (5 bases). V was shortened by 4 bases and J by 10 bases, with 19 bases between the two germline ends. Germline assignment: CDR1 MNHEY and CDR2 SVGAGI. The CDR3 contains 14 residues. The CDR3 sequence is CASSSDDSLVVAFF. CDR3 sequence (DNA): TGTGCCAGCAGTTCCGACGACAGCCTGGTGGTAGCTTTCTTT.

This clonotype was recorded a few times. The chain recombines TRBV7-9 with TRBJ2-3; no firm D call. CDR3 length: 16 amino acids. V lost 2 bases to trimming and J lost 2 bases, with 14 bases between them. Germline loops: CDR1 SEHNR, CDR2 FQNEAQ (reference sequence). Here the CDR3 DNA reads TGTGCCAGCAGCTTACTTGGTACCAGTATCACAGATACGCAGTATTTT. Translation: CASSLLGTSITDTQYF.

In its sample, this clonotype was seen a few times. The chain is built from TRBV15 and TRBJ1-4; D possibly corresponds to TRBD1 (6 bases). Germline CDR1 and CDR2: LNHNV and YYDKDF (reference sequence). The CDR3 length is 15 residues. V lost 0 bases to trimming and J lost 5 bases, with 10 bases between them. In nucleotides, the CDR3 is TGTGCCACCAGCAGAGATACAGGGCTCAATGAAAAACTGTTTTTT. This encodes CATSRDTGLNEKLFF. Filled out from reference TRBV15 and TRBJ1-4, the complete variable domain reads DAMVIQNPRYQVTQFGKPVTLSCSQTLNHNVMYWYQQKSSQAPKLLFHYYDKDFNNEADTPDNFQSRRPNTSFCFLDIRSPGLGDTAMYLCATSRDTGLNEKLFFGSGTQLSVL.

This clonotype was detected ten times or more. The V and J genes are TRBV20-1 and TRBJ1-1; the match to TRBD1 covers 9 bases. V lost 1 base and J lost 0; bases outside the gene matches: 9. The germline V gene encodes CDR1 DFQATT and CDR2 SNEGSKA (reference sequence). This CDR3 has 17 amino acids. CDR3 nucleotide sequence: TGCAGTGCTAGAGTCCGGGACAGGGACCGTTTGAACACTGAAGCTTTCTTT. It codes for CSARVRDRDRLNTEAFF.

This clonotype was observed a handful of times. The rearrangement links TRBV5-1 to TRBJ2-5; 15 nucleotides align to TRBD2. The germline V gene encodes CDR1 SGHRS and CDR2 YFSETQ. The ends lost 4 bases at V and 5 bases at J; junction bases unmatched: 6. The CDR3 covers 16 residues. The CDR3 loop is CASSTGTSGGIETQYF. Written as DNA, the CDR3 is TGCGCCAGCAGCACCGGGACTAGCGGGGGGATCGAGACCCAGTACTTC. The complete variable domain, with remaining parts taken from reference TRBV5-1 and TRBJ2-5, reads KAGVTQTPRYLIKTRGQQVTLSCSPISGHRSVSWYQQTPGQGLQFLFEYFSETQRNKGNFPGRFSGRQFSNSRSEMNVSTLELGDSALYLCASSTGTSGGIETQYFGPGTRLLVL.

The chain joins TRBV27 to TRBJ2-7; TRBD2 matches at 9 bases. V shed 7 bases and J 3 bases; nucleotides not matched to a gene: 10. Germline V gene sequence: CDR1 MNHEY, CDR2 SMNVEV (reference sequence). This CDR3 has 15 residues. CDR3 sequence (DNA): TGTGCCAGCACCGAGACGGCGGGGGGGCACTACGAGCAGTACTTC. This encodes CASTETAGGHYEQYF.

The chain employs TRBV15 and TRBJ2-3; TRBD1 or TRBD2 may be the D gene (5 bases each). Trimming took 6 bases from V and 0 from J, leaving 13 bases between them. The germline gives CDR1 LNHNV, CDR2 YYDKDF (reference sequence). There are 15 residues in the CDR3. The chain's CDR3 is CATRGRDRSTDTQYF. CDR3 sequence (DNA): TGTGCCACCAGGGGCCGGGACCGCAGCACAGATACGCAGTATTTT.